The next 7 T cell receptor beta chains were all read from a single sample in a study of shared clonotypes between healthy human individuals. Repertoires were generated with immunoSEQ multiplex PCR, while TCRdb's copy carries only in-frame clones and drops some. The repertoire consists of millions of clones, with over 85% occurring once and the leading ten covering 0.13% to 0.15%. Sequenced sample: naive CD4+ T cells sorted from blood. Specified subset: CD45RA+ positively selected. Receptors originate from a man aged 18 to 29 in good health.

The V gene is TRBV5-1, the J gene TRBJ2-3, with TRBD2 identical over 9 bases. The germline V gene has CDR1 SGHRS and CDR2 YFSETQ. The CDR3 length is 16 residues. J was trimmed by 6 bases and V by 0 bases; bases with no gene match: 8. CDR3 loop: CASSLDLAGKGDTQYF. DNA of the CDR3: TGCGCCAGCAGCTTGGATCTAGCGGGGAAGGGTGATACGCAGTATTTT.

V and J are TRBV6-5 and TRBJ2-2, with TRBD2 identical over 12 bases. Germline V lookup: CDR1 MNHEY, CDR2 SVGAGI. The CDR3 spans 15 residues. The V segment lost 8 bases and the J segment 6 bases; nucleotides outside the gene matches: 7. CDR3 residues: CASPTSGGKAGELFF. CDR3 sequence (DNA): TGTGCCAGCCCCACTAGCGGGGGGAAAGCCGGGGAGCTGTTTTTT.

This chain uses TRBV30 with TRBJ1-2; no firm D call. Germline assignment: CDR1 GTSNPN and CDR2 SVGIG (reference sequence). The V gene lost 2 bases and the J gene lost 6 bases, with 13 bases spanning the gap. This CDR3 spans 13 amino acids. This CDR3 reads CAWSWIGDNGYTF. The CDR3 bases are TGTGCCTGGAGTTGGATCGGAGACAATGGCTACACCTTC.

The chain employs TRBV2 and TRBJ1-5, with D possibly matching TRBD1 (5 bases). Germline CDR1 SNHLY, CDR2 FYNNEI. The CDR3 runs 14 residues. V shed 5 bases and J shed 6 bases, with 14 bases lying between them. CDR3 amino acids: CASSPGPPFQPQHF. As DNA, the CDR3 is TGTGCCAGCAGTCCGGGACCACCTTTTCAGCCCCAGCATTTT.

The CDR3 protein is CASSENYEQYF. The CDR3, as DNA: TGCGCCAGCAGTGAAAACTACGAGCAGTACTTC. The chain uses TRBV10-2 and TRBJ2-7; D not resolved. The CDR3 is 11 residues long. Trimming shortened V by 3 bases and J by 3 bases, and 3 bases separated the two germline ends. CDR1 is WSHSY and CDR2 is SAAADI in the germline V gene.

V is TRBV4-3 and J is TRBJ2-3; possibly TRBD2 for D (5 bases). The CDR3 runs to 15 residues. V was clipped by 1 base and J by 5 bases, with 13 bases between them. Germline V gene data show CDR1 as LGHNA and CDR2 as YSLEER. This CDR3 is CASSQGLASGDTQYF. CDR3 coding DNA: TGCGCCAGCAGCCAAGGGTTAGCGTCGGGAGATACGCAGTATTTT.

This clone was observed a few times. This sample also contains other DNA sequences that code for the same CDR3. V usage is TRBV6-5 and J usage is TRBJ1-5, with TRBD1 identical over 9 bases. This CDR3 is 14 amino acids long. Trimming cost V 6 bases and J 3 bases; bases outside gene matches: 3. CDR1 and CDR2 from the germline V gene are MNHEY and SVGAGI. CDR3 sequence reads: CASSRDRVNQPQHF. The DNA of the CDR3 is TGTGCCAGCAGCCGGGACAGGGTCAATCAGCCCCAGCATTTT.